A single sample gave rise to the 5 T cell receptor beta chains below, sequenced in a study of T-cell reconstitution after alpha-beta-depleted transplantation in children. TCRbeta library preparation incorporated unique molecular identifiers. TCRdb re-analysed the PCR reads in MiXCR, keeping a single row per CDR3 protein. The table lists approximately 240,000 distinct CDR3 sequences, about a tenth of them singletons. Sequencing was performed on PBMCs from the stem cell graft donor, taken from the stem cell graft. These receptors all come from a human donor who donated a stem cell graft to a child with acute lymphoblastic leukemia.

V is TRBV20-1 and J is TRBJ2-5; 8 bases are shared with TRBD2. Looked up from germline, CDR1 is DFQATT and CDR2 is SNEGSKA (reference sequence). The CDR3 spans 15 residues. Germline trimming cut 6 bases from V and 0 bases from J; bases unmatched to any gene: 9. The CDR3 DNA is TGCAGTGCCCAGTCCCGAGCGGGGGACCAAGAGACCCAGTACTTC. Its protein is CSAQSRAGDQETQYF.

This clonotype has a count of ten or more. The chain links TRBV5-1 to TRBJ1-1; D gene unclear. Trimming stripped 0 bases from V and 2 bases from J, with 8 bases between. This CDR3 spans 14 amino acids. CDR1 and CDR2 (germline): SGHRS, YFSETQ. The chain's CDR3 is CASSLESGNTEAFF. The CDR3 bases are TGCGCCAGCAGCTTGGAAAGCGGAAACACTGAAGCTTTCTTT.

The J gene is TRBJ2-7, the V gene TRBV27, with 8 bases identical to TRBD1. Per germline, CDR1 MNHEY and CDR2 SMNVEV (reference sequence). V was clipped by 5 bases and J by 0 bases; unmatched bases: 12. This CDR3 contains 17 residues. Here the CDR3 reads CASSRYLGQGSSYEQYF. DNA of the CDR3: TGTGCCAGCAGTCGCTACCTCGGACAGGGAAGCTCCTACGAGCAGTACTTC.

This clonotype was detected only a few times. The rearrangement links TRBV5-1 to TRBJ2-1; D is ambiguous. Per germline, CDR1 SGHRS and CDR2 YFSETQ. With 0 bases removed from V and 6 bases from J, the gap between germline ends came to 7 bases. This CDR3 is 13 amino acids long. The CDR3 protein is CASSLAVPNEQFF. In DNA, the CDR3 is TGCGCCAGCAGCTTGGCGGTTCCCAATGAGCAGTTCTTC.

This clonotype was seen more than once but under ten times. The chain employs TRBV29-1 and TRBJ1-2; D is unresolved. In germline, CDR1 is SQVTM, CDR2 ANQGSEA. The ends were cut back, 7 bases at V and 2 bases at J, with 14 bases in the middle. The CDR3 is 13 amino acids. CDR3 sequence reads: CSASIQPNYGYTF. Here the CDR3 DNA reads TGCAGCGCTTCGATCCAACCCAACTATGGCTACACCTTC.